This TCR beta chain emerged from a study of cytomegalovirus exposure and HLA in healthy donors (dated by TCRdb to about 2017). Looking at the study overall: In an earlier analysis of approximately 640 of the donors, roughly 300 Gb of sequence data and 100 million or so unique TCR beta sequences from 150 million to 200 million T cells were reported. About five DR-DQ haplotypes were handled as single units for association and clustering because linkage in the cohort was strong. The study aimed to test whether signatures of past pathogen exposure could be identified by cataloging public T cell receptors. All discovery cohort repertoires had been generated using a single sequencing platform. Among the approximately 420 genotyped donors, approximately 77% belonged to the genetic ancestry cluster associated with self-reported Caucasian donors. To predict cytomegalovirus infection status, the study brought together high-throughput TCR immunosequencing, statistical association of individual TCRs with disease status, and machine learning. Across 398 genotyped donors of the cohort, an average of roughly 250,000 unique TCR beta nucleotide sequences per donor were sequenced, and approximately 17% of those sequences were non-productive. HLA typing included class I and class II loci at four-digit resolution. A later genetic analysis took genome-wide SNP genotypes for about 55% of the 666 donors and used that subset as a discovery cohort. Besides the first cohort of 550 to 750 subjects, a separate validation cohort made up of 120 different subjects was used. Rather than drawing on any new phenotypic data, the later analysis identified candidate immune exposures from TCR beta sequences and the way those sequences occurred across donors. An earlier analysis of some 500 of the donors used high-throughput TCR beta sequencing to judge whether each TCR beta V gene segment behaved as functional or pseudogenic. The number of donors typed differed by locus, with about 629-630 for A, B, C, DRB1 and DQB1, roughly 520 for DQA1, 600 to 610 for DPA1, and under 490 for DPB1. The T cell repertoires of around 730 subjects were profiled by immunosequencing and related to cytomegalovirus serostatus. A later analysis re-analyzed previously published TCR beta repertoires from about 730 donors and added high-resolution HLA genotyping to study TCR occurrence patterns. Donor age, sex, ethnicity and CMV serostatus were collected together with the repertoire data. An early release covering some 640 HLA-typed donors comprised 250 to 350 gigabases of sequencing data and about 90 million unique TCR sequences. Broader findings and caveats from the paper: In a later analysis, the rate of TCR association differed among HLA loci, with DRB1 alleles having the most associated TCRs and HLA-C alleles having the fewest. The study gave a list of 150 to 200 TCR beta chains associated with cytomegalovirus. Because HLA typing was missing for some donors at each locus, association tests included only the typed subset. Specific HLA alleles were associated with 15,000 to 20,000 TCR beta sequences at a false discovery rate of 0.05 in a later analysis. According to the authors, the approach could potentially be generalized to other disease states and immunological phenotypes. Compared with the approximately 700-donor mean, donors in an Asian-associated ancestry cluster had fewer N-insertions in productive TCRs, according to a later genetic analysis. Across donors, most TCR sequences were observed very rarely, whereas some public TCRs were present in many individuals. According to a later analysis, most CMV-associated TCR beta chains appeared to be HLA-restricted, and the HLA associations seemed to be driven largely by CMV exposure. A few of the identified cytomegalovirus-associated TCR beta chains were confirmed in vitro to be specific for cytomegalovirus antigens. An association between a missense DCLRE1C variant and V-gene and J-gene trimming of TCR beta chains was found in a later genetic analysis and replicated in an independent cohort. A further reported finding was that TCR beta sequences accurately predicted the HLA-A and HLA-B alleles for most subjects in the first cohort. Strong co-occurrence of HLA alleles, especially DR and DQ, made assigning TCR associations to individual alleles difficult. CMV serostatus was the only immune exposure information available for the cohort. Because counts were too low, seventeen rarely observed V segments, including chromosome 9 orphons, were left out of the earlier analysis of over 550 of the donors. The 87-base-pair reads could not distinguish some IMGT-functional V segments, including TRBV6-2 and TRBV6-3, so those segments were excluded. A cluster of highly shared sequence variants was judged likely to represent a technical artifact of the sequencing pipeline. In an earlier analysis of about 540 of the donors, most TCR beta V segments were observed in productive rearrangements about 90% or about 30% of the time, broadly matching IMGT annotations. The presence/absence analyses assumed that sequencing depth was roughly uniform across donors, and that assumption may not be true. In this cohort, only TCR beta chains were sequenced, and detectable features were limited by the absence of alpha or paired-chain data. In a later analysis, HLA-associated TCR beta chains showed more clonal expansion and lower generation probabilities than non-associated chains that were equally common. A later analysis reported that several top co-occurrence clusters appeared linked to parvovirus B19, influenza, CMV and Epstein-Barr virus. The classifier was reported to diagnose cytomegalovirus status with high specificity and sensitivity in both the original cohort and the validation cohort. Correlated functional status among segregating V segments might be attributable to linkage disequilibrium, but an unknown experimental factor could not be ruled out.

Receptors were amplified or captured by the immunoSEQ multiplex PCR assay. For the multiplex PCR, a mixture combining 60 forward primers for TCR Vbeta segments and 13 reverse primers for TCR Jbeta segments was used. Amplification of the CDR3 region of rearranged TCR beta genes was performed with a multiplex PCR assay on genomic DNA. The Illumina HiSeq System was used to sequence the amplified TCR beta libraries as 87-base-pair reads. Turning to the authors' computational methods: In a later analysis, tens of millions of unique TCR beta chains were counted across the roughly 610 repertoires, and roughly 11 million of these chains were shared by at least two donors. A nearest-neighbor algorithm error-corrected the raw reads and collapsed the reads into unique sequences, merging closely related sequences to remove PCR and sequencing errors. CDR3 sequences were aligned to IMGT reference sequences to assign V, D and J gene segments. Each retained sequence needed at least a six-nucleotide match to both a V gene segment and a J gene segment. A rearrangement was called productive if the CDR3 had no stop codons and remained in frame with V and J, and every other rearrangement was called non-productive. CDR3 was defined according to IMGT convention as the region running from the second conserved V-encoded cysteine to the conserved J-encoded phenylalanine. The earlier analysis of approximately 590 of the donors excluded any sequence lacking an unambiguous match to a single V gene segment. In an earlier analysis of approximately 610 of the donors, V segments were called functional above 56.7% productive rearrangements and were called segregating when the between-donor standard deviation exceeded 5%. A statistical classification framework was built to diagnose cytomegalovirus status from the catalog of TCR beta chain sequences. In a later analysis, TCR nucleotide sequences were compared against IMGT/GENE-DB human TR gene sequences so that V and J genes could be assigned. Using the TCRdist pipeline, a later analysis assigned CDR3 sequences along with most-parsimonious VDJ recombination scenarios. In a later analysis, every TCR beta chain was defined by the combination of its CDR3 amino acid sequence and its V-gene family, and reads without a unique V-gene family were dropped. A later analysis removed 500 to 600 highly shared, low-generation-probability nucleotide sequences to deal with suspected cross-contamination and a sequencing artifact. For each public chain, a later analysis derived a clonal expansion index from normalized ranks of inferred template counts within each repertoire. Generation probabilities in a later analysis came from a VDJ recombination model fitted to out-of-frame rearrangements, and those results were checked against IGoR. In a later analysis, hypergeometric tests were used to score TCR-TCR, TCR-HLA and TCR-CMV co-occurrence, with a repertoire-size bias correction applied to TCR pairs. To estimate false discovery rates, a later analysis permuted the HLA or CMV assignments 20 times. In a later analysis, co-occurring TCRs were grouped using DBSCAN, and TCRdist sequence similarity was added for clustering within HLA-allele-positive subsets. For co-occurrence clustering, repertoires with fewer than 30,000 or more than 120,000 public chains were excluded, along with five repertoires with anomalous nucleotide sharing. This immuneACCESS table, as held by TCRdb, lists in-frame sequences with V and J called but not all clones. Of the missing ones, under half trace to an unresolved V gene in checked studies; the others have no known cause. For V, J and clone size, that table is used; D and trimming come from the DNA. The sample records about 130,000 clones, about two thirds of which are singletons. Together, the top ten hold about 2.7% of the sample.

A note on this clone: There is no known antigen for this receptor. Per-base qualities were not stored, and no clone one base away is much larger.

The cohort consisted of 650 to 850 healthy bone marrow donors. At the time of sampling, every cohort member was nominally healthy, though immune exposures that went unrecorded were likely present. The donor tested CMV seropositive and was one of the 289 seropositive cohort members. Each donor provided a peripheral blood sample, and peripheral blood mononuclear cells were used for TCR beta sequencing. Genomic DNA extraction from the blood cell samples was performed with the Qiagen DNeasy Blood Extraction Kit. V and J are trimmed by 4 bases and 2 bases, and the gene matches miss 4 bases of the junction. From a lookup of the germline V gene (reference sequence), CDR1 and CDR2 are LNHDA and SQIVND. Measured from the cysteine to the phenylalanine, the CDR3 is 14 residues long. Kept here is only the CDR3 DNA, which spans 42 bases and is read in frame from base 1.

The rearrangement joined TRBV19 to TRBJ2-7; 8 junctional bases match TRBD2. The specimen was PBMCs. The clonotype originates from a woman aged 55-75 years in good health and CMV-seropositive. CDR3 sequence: CASSSSGDPYEQYF. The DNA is TGTGCCAGTAGTAGTAGCGGGGATCCCTACGAGCAGTACTTC.